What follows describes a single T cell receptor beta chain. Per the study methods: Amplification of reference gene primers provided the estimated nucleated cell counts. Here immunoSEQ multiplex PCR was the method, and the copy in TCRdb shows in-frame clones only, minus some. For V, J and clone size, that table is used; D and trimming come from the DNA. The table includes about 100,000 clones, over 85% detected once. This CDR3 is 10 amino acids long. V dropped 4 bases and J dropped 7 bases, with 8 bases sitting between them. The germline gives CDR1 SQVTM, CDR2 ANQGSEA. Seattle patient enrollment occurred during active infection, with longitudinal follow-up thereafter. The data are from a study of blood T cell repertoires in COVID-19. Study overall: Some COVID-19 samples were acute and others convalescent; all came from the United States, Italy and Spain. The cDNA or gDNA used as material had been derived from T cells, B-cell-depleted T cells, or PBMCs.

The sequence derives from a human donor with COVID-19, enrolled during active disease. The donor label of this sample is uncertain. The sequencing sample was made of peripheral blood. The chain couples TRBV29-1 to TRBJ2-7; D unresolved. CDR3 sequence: CSVGDLEQYF. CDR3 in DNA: TGCAGCGTTGGAGACCTAGAGCAGTACTTC.